These 8 T cell receptor beta chains originate from one sample sequenced in a study of control samples from healthy donors and cancer patients. The protocol was immunoSEQ multiplex PCR, while the TCRdb copy is restricted to in-frame clones and leaves out a portion. This sample carries 150,000 to 200,000 clones, about 86% of them seen once, and the ten largest clones take about 5.3%. Sequencing input: blood. The receptors here all came from a woman aged 25 to 39 in good health.

The sample holds a few counts of this clone. The rearrangement uses TRBV13 and TRBJ2-3; D is unclear. Trimming removed 3 bases from V and 2 bases from J, with 0 bases in between. This CDR3 region has 11 residues. The germline CDR1 and CDR2 sequences are PRHDT and FYEKMQ (reference sequence). Here the CDR3 reads CASSFTDTQYF. In DNA form, the CDR3 reads TGTGCCAGCAGCTTCACAGATACGCAGTATTTT. Filled out from reference TRBV13 and TRBJ2-3, the complete variable domain reads AAGVIQSPRHLIKEKRETATLKCYPIPRHDTVYWYQQGPGQDPQFLISFYEKMQSDKGSIPDRFSAQQFSDYHSELNMSSLELGDSALYFCASSFTDTQYFGPGTRLTVL.

The chain links TRBV4-1 to TRBJ2-5; tentatively, D is TRBD2 (6 bases). Germline V gene data show CDR1 as MGHRA and CDR2 as YSYEKL. V was clipped by 0 bases and J by 6 bases, with 17 bases between them. The CDR3 spans 16 residues. CDR3 in amino acids: CASSQDRRGGDKTQYF. CDR3 in DNA: TGCGCCAGCAGCCAAGATCGAAGGGGAGGTGATAAGACCCAGTACTTC.

The rearrangement links TRBV18 to TRBJ1-2; D is perhaps TRBD1 (6 bases). V dropped 5 bases and J dropped 2 bases, with 18 bases sitting between them. This CDR3 contains 16 residues. Germline V gene lookup returns CDR1 KGHSH and CDR2 LQKENI. The CDR3 DNA is TGTGCCAGCTCATCCAATACAGGGATATGGAACTATGGCTACACCTTC. Amino acids: CASSSNTGIWNYGYTF.

The genes are TRBV6-1 and TRBJ2-2; D gene uncertain. The CDR3 totals 14 residues. Germline V CDR1 and CDR2: MNHNS, SASEGT. V was shortened by 3 bases and J by 1 base, with 6 bases between the two germline ends. The CDR3 sequence is CASSDRQNTGELFF. In DNA form, the CDR3 reads TGTGCCAGCAGTGACCGTCAGAACACCGGGGAGCTGTTTTTT.

This clone was seen a few times. This chain links TRBV30 with TRBJ1-5, with D uncertain. V lost 2 bases and J 7 bases, leaving 12 bases between the germline ends. CDR1 is GTSNPN, CDR2 SVGIG, per germline (reference sequence). This CDR3 spans 13 amino acids. In nucleotides, the CDR3 is TGTGCCTGGAGTCTGACCTCGACGCAGCCCCAGCATTTT. This translates into CAWSLTSTQPQHF.

The chain recombines TRBV28 with TRBJ2-7; no clear D gene. V shed 4 bases and J shed 2 bases, with 12 bases lying between them. The CDR3 runs to 14 residues. Germline V lookup: CDR1 MDHEN, CDR2 SYDVKM. CDR3 region: CASSSGVPPYEQYF. In DNA form, the CDR3 reads TGTGCCAGCAGTTCAGGCGTCCCACCCTACGAGCAGTACTTC.

CDR3 amino acids: CASSLDIDNSPLHF. The CDR3 region has the DNA TGTGCCAGCAGCCTAGACATAGACAATTCACCCCTCCACTTT. The V and J genes are TRBV14 and TRBJ1-6; no reliable D call. The CDR3 consists of 14 residues. The V gene's germline CDR1 is SGHDN and CDR2 FVKESK. Deletions cut 4 bases from V and 7 bases from J, with 11 bases between.

The V gene is TRBV2, the J gene TRBJ2-1, with D perhaps TRBD2 (5 bases). V was pared by 10 bases and J by 3 bases, with 13 bases between. Germline values: CDR1 SNHLY, CDR2 FYNNEI. This CDR3 has 13 residues. This CDR3 is CANSERGYNEQFF. CDR3 DNA sequence: TGTGCCAACTCCGAACGGGGCTACAATGAGCAGTTCTTC. Filled out from reference TRBV2 and TRBJ2-1, the complete variable domain reads EPEVTQTPSHQVTQMGQEVILRCVPISNHLYFYWYRQILGQKVEFLVSFYNNEISEKSEIFDDQFSVERPDGSNFTLKIRSTKLEDSAMYFCANSERGYNEQFFGPGTRLTVL.